This T cell receptor (beta chain) was recorded in a study of T-cell memory formation after mild COVID-19. Across the whole study: There were largely donor-specific TCR clusters. General study results and limits: Those CD4+ clones that contracted were mainly in CM and EM (CD8+ ones in EMRA).

On this clonotype itself: What it recognizes is unknown.

TCRdb independently ran MiXCR on the 5' RACE reads; one entry per CDR3 protein. Here the sample spans about 250,000 distinct CDR3 sequences, 16% being singletons. V gave up 5 bases and J gave up 0 bases; unmatched junction bases: 2. Germline-derived CDR1 and CDR2 are SGHTA and FQGTGA. CDR3 length equals 14 residues. This clonotype was obtained from a man between 18 and 29 years old who had mild COVID-19 (a few samples of this study predate the infection). Cell type and time point are not known. Sequenced: PBMCs or a T cell subset sorted from them (not recorded which). The gene calls are TRBV7-3 and TRBJ2-3, with 7 bases aligning to TRBD2. CDR3 region: CASSPGGSTDTQYF. Here the CDR3 DNA reads TGTGCCAGCAGCCCCGGGGGGAGCACAGATACGCAGTATTTT.